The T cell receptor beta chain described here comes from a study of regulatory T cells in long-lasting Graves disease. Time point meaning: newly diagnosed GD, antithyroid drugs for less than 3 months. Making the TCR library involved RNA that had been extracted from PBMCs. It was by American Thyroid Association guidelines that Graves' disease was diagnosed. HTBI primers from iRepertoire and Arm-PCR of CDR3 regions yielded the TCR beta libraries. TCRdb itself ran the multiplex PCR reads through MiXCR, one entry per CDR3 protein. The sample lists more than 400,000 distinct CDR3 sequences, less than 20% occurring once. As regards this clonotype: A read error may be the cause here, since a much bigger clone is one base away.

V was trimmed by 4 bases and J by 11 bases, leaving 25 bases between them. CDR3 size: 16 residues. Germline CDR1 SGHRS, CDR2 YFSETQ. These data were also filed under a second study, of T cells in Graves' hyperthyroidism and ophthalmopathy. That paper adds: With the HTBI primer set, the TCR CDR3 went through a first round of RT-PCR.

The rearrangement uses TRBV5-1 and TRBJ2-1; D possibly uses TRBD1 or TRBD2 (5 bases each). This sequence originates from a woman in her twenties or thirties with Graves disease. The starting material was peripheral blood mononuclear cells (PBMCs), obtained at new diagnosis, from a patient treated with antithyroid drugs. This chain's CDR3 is CASSTNGASSWDKQFF. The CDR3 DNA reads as TGCGCCAGCAGCACGAACGGGGCTAGCAGTTGGGATAAGCAGTTCTTC. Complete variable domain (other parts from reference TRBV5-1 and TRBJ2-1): KAGVTQTPRYLIKTRGQQVTLSCSPISGHRSVSWYQQTPGQGLQFLFEYFSETQRNKGNFPGRFSGRQFSNSRSEMNVSTLELGDSALYLCASSTNGASSWDKQFFGPGTRLTVL.